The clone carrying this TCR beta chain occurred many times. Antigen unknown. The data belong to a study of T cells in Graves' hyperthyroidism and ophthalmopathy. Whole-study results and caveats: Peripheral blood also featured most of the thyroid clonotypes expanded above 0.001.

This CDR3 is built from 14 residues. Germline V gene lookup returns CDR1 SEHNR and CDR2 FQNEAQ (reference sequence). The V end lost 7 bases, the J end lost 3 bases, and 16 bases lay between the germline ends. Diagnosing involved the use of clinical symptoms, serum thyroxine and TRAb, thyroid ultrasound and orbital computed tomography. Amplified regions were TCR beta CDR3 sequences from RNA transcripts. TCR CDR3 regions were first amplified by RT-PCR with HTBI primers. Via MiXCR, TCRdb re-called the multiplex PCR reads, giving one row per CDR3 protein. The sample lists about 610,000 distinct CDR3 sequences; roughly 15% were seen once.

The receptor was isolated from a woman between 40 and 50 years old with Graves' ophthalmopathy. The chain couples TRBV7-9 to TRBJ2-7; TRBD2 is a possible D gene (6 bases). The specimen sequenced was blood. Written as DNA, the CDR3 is TGTGCCAGCAACGCCGCGGGGAAGGGCTACGAGCAGTACTTC. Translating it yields CASNAAGKGYEQYF.